A selection of T cell receptor beta chains follows, all from one sample in a study of identifying expanded T cells in peripheral blood. Sequencing used immunoSEQ multiplex PCR; TCRdb keeps in-frame clones, though not all of them. The profile covers 100,000 or so clones, with 70% to 90% appearing a single time and approximately 18% taken by the ten largest. The sequenced sample was blood. The receptor set was obtained from a person between 18 and 75 years old in good health. Each CDR3 is given with its conserved first and last residue. D genes are given only for firm matches. A clone size is listed for some rows: how often the clone was seen (once, few, many), or a class if it is expanded.

d_gene: TRBD1; abundance: NA; v_gene: TRBV15; j_gene: TRBJ2-2; CDR3nt: TGTGCCACCAGCAACAGGGGGCGCGGCACCGGGGAGCTGTTTTTT; CDR3aa: CATSNRGRGTGELFF
d_gene: TRBD1; abundance: NA; v_gene: TRBV6-1; j_gene: TRBJ1-2; CDR3nt: TGTGCCAGCAGGATGGAGTATGACAGGGGAGGCTACACCTTC; CDR3aa: CASRMEYDRGGYTF
d_gene: TRBD1; abundance: NA; v_gene: TRBV5-6; j_gene: TRBJ2-2; CDR3nt: TGTGCCAGCAGCTTTGTCCGGACAGGGGTTTGGGAGCTGTTTTTT; CDR3aa: CASSFVRTGVWELFF
d_gene: NA; abundance: NA; v_gene: TRBV5-6; j_gene: TRBJ1-1; CDR3nt: TGTGCCAGCAGCTCGGACATAGAAGCTTTCTTT; CDR3aa: CASSSDIEAFF
d_gene: NA; abundance: NA; v_gene: TRBV6-5; j_gene: TRBJ1-3; CDR3nt: TGTGCCAGCAGATCAGGGTTCCCTGGAAACACCATATATTTT; CDR3aa: CASRSGFPGNTIYF
d_gene: TRBD1; abundance: NA; v_gene: TRBV7-9; j_gene: TRBJ1-2; CDR3nt: TGTGCCAGCAGCTTAGTGGCAGGGGGCGCGTCCGGCTACACCTTC; CDR3aa: CASSLVAGGASGYTF
d_gene: TRBD1; abundance: NA; v_gene: TRBV25-1; j_gene: TRBJ1-5; CDR3nt: TGTGCCAGCAGCTCAGACAGGGGTGATCAGCCCCAGCATTTT; CDR3aa: CASSSDRGDQPQHF
d_gene: TRBD1; abundance: NA; v_gene: TRBV30; j_gene: TRBJ1-2; CDR3nt: TGTGCCTGGAGGAGGGACAGGGGCAACTATGGCTACACCTTC; CDR3aa: CAWRRDRGNYGYTF
d_gene: NA; abundance: NA; v_gene: TRBV29-1; j_gene: TRBJ2-1; CDR3nt: TGCAGCGTTGTAGGGCGGATGAGATACAATGAGCAGTTCTTC; CDR3aa: CSVVGRMRYNEQFF
d_gene: TRBD2; abundance: once; v_gene: TRBV5-1; j_gene: TRBJ2-5; CDR3nt: TGCGCCAGCAGCTTGGGTATGCGGGGGATAGGAGAGACCCAGTACTTC; CDR3aa: CASSLGMRGIGETQYF
d_gene: NA; abundance: NA; v_gene: TRBV19; j_gene: TRBJ1-1; CDR3nt: TGTGCCAGTAGTGTGGCCCGAATGGCATGGACTGAAGCTTTCTTT; CDR3aa: CASSVARMAWTEAFF
d_gene: TRBD1; abundance: NA; v_gene: TRBV7-2; j_gene: TRBJ1-2; CDR3nt: TGTGCCAGCAGCTTAGGGACAGGGGGCGCGCTAGGGTACTATGGCTACACCTTC; CDR3aa: CASSLGTGGALGYYGYTF
d_gene: NA; abundance: NA; v_gene: TRBV4-1; j_gene: TRBJ1-2; CDR3nt: TGCGCCAGCAGCCCCCGTAGGACAGACTACTATGGCTACACCTTC; CDR3aa: CASSPRRTDYYGYTF
d_gene: NA; abundance: NA; v_gene: TRBV10-2; j_gene: TRBJ2-2; CDR3nt: TGCGCCAGCCGGGGAAGGTTCTCTAGGTCAGGGTGGGAGAACACCGGGGAGCTGTTTTTT; CDR3aa: CASRGRFSRSGWENTGELFF
d_gene: NA; abundance: NA; v_gene: TRBV7-9; j_gene: TRBJ1-3; CDR3nt: TGTGCCAGCAGCGTTACGGGACTCCAGAACACCATATATTTT; CDR3aa: CASSVTGLQNTIYF
d_gene: TRBD1; abundance: NA; v_gene: TRBV11-2; j_gene: TRBJ1-4; CDR3nt: TGTGCCAGCAGCTTAGTCGGGACAGATAATGAAAAACTGTTTTTT; CDR3aa: CASSLVGTDNEKLFF
d_gene: TRBD2; abundance: NA; v_gene: TRBV11-2; j_gene: TRBJ2-4; CDR3nt: TGTGCCAGCAGCTTACTGGTAGCGGGCAACCAGAAAAACATTCAGTACTTC; CDR3aa: CASSLLVAGNQKNIQYF
d_gene: TRBD2; abundance: NA; v_gene: TRBV15; j_gene: TRBJ2-6; CDR3nt: TGTGCCACCGCCACGCGGGAGGCTGGGGCCAACGTCCTGACTTTC; CDR3aa: CATATREAGANVLTF
d_gene: NA; abundance: NA; v_gene: TRBV9; j_gene: TRBJ2-5; CDR3nt: TGTGCCAGCAGCGTTCACACGTTAGGGGAGACCCAGTACTTC; CDR3aa: CASSVHTLGETQYF
d_gene: NA; abundance: NA; v_gene: TRBV19; j_gene: TRBJ1-1; CDR3nt: TGTGCCAGTAGTATTACCCAGAACACTGAAGCTTTCTTT; CDR3aa: CASSITQNTEAFF
d_gene: NA; abundance: NA; v_gene: TRBV30; j_gene: TRBJ1-1; CDR3nt: TGTGCCTGGAGTGAGATGAGGAAGTCGACTGAAGCTTTCTTT; CDR3aa: CAWSEMRKSTEAFF
d_gene: NA; abundance: NA; v_gene: TRBV27; j_gene: TRBJ1-1; CDR3nt: TGTGCCAGCAAGAAAGGTATGGGCACTGAAGCTTTCTTT; CDR3aa: CASKKGMGTEAFF
d_gene: NA; abundance: NA; v_gene: TRBV7-8; j_gene: TRBJ1-2; CDR3nt: TGTGCCAGCAGCTTAGTGGTTGCGGGGTCCTTTGGAGGCTACACCTTC; CDR3aa: CASSLVVAGSFGGYTF
d_gene: NA; abundance: NA; v_gene: TRBV2; j_gene: TRBJ2-3; CDR3nt: TGTGCCAGCACACAAGGGGCTTCGGATACGCAGTATTTT; CDR3aa: CASTQGASDTQYF
d_gene: NA; abundance: NA; v_gene: TRBV7-2; j_gene: TRBJ1-6; CDR3nt: TGTGCCAGCAGCACCCTGGGAGGGCACTATAATTCACCCCTCCACTTT; CDR3aa: CASSTLGGHYNSPLHF
d_gene: NA; abundance: NA; v_gene: TRBV4-3; j_gene: TRBJ2-6; CDR3nt: TGCGCCAGCAGCCAAGATCCCCCGGCTGGGGCCAACGTCCTGACTTTC; CDR3aa: CASSQDPPAGANVLTF
d_gene: NA; abundance: NA; v_gene: TRBV6-5; j_gene: TRBJ1-4; CDR3nt: TGTGCCAGCAGGGCCAACCTCGGAGATTTTGAACTGTTTTTT; CDR3aa: CASRANLGDFELFF
d_gene: NA; abundance: NA; v_gene: TRBV27; j_gene: TRBJ2-7; CDR3nt: TGTGCCAGTGGAGAGGTTTCGAGCTCCTACGAGCAGTACTTC; CDR3aa: CASGEVSSSYEQYF
d_gene: NA; abundance: NA; v_gene: TRBV21-1; j_gene: TRBJ1-2; CDR3nt: TGTGCCAGAGCTCAGGGGCTTCTAGGAGGGGTTAACTATGGCTACACCTTC; CDR3aa: CARAQGLLGGVNYGYTF
d_gene: TRBD1; abundance: NA; v_gene: TRBV5-6; j_gene: TRBJ1-2; CDR3nt: TGTGCCAGCAGCCCCGGGACAGGCACTAACTATGGCTACACCTTC; CDR3aa: CASSPGTGTNYGYTF
d_gene: TRBD1; abundance: NA; v_gene: TRBV27; j_gene: TRBJ2-3; CDR3nt: TGTGCCAGCAGTTCGACAGGGGGTACGCAGTATTTT; CDR3aa: CASSSTGGTQYF
d_gene: NA; abundance: few; v_gene: TRBV2; j_gene: TRBJ1-1; CDR3nt: TGTGCCAGCAGAGGGTGGGAGACTGAAGCTTTCTTT; CDR3aa: CASRGWETEAFF
d_gene: NA; abundance: NA; v_gene: TRBV18; j_gene: TRBJ1-4; CDR3nt: TGTGCCAGCTCGCAGCGTAGGGCAGATTCTAATGAAAAACTGTTTTTT; CDR3aa: CASSQRRADSNEKLFF
d_gene: TRBD1; abundance: NA; v_gene: TRBV4-3; j_gene: TRBJ1-1; CDR3nt: TGCGCCAGCAGCCCCAACGCCAGGGGGGATACTGAAGCTTTCTTT; CDR3aa: CASSPNARGDTEAFF
d_gene: NA; abundance: NA; v_gene: TRBV6-6; j_gene: TRBJ1-2; CDR3nt: TGTGCCAGCCAAGACGACTATGGCTACACCTTC; CDR3aa: CASQDDYGYTF
d_gene: NA; abundance: once; v_gene: TRBV5-1; j_gene: TRBJ2-2; CDR3nt: TGCGCCAGCAGCTTGGGTGGAACCGGGGAGCTGTTTTTT; CDR3aa: CASSLGGTGELFF
d_gene: TRBD1; abundance: NA; v_gene: TRBV19; j_gene: TRBJ2-1; CDR3nt: TGTGCCAGTAGTTACGCCATGTGGGACAGGGTAGGATCCTACAATGAGCAGTTCTTC; CDR3aa: CASSYAMWDRVGSYNEQFF
d_gene: NA; abundance: once; v_gene: TRBV7-2; j_gene: TRBJ1-6; CDR3nt: TGTGCCAGCAGGTTCAGGCCGACGGTCAATAATTCACCCCTCCACTTT; CDR3aa: CASRFRPTVNNSPLHF
d_gene: NA; abundance: NA; v_gene: TRBV10-3; j_gene: TRBJ1-5; CDR3nt: TGTGCCATCAAGTTAGGGGAGGGTCAGCCCCAGCATTTT; CDR3aa: CAIKLGEGQPQHF
d_gene: NA; abundance: few; v_gene: TRBV19; j_gene: TRBJ1-2; CDR3nt: TGTGCCAGTACCCTCGGGGAAGGGTACGGCTACACCTTC; CDR3aa: CASTLGEGYGYTF
d_gene: NA; abundance: few; v_gene: TRBV4-3; j_gene: TRBJ1-3; CDR3nt: TGCGCCAGCAGCCAAGCGGCAGTTCTCTCTGGAAACACCATATATTTT; CDR3aa: CASSQAAVLSGNTIYF
d_gene: TRBD2; abundance: NA; v_gene: TRBV6-5; j_gene: TRBJ2-1; CDR3nt: TGTGCCAGCAGCCTCCTAGCGGGGGGGCGCAATGAGCAGTTCTTC; CDR3aa: CASSLLAGGRNEQFF
d_gene: NA; abundance: NA; v_gene: TRBV10-3; j_gene: TRBJ1-1; CDR3nt: TGTGCCTCTCGTTTTGGGACTATGAACACTGAAGCTTTCTTT; CDR3aa: CASRFGTMNTEAFF
d_gene: NA; abundance: NA; v_gene: TRBV18; j_gene: TRBJ2-7; CDR3nt: TGTGCCAGCTCACCACCGGACTCCTACGAGCAGTACTTC; CDR3aa: CASSPPDSYEQYF
d_gene: NA; abundance: NA; v_gene: TRBV5-6; j_gene: TRBJ1-1; CDR3nt: TGTGCCAGCAGCCTCCGCGGGACTGAAGCTTTCTTT; CDR3aa: CASSLRGTEAFF
d_gene: NA; abundance: NA; v_gene: TRBV5-4; j_gene: TRBJ2-1; CDR3nt: TGTGCCAGCAGCGCCCCCGGGACGAGTTGGAATGAGCAGTTCTTC; CDR3aa: CASSAPGTSWNEQFF
d_gene: NA; abundance: NA; v_gene: TRBV7-2; j_gene: TRBJ1-1; CDR3nt: TGTGCCAGCAGCTTATACGGGGGCGGGACTGAAGCTTTCTTT; CDR3aa: CASSLYGGGTEAFF
d_gene: NA; abundance: NA; v_gene: TRBV11-2; j_gene: TRBJ2-3; CDR3nt: TGTGCCAGCAGCTTAGATGGCAGAATAACAGATACGCAGTATTTT; CDR3aa: CASSLDGRITDTQYF
d_gene: NA; abundance: NA; v_gene: TRBV19; j_gene: TRBJ1-5; CDR3nt: TGTGCCAGTAATTTCGGCGGTTATAGCAATCAGCCCCAGCATTTT; CDR3aa: CASNFGGYSNQPQHF
d_gene: NA; abundance: NA; v_gene: TRBV4-3; j_gene: TRBJ2-5; CDR3nt: TGCGCCAGCAGCCAAGATTCTTCAGGTACTTGGGGAGAGACCCAGTACTTC; CDR3aa: CASSQDSSGTWGETQYF
d_gene: NA; abundance: NA; v_gene: TRBV28; j_gene: TRBJ2-5; CDR3nt: TGTGCCTCACTGGGGTGGGGTGGGCAAGAGACCCAGTACTTC; CDR3aa: CASLGWGGQETQYF
d_gene: NA; abundance: NA; v_gene: TRBV7-9; j_gene: TRBJ2-5; CDR3nt: TGTGCCAGCCAGCTTAACAGCGCTGCAGAGACCCAGTACTTC; CDR3aa: CASQLNSAAETQYF
d_gene: NA; abundance: NA; v_gene: TRBV25-1; j_gene: TRBJ1-1; CDR3nt: TGTGCCAGCAGTGAATATCCGGAGGGCACTGAAGCTTTCTTT; CDR3aa: CASSEYPEGTEAFF
d_gene: NA; abundance: NA; v_gene: TRBV29-1; j_gene: TRBJ1-2; CDR3nt: TGCAGCGTGAGGGAGGGGGGCAAGTATGGCTACACCTTC; CDR3aa: CSVREGGKYGYTF